The source of this T cell receptor (beta chain) is a study of a mutant IDH1 vaccine in newly diagnosed glioma. Study-level background: Prior therapy was radiotherapy, temozolomide, or both; most received both.

This CDR3 region has 15 residues. Germline V gives CDR1 MRHNA, CDR2 SNTAGT. V shed 6 bases and J 0 bases; nucleotides not matched to a gene: 5. General observations from the study: Changes in top peripheral clonotypes did not appear linked to pseudoprogression.

This sample's time point: baseline, week 1 (first vaccination visit). Regarding treatment: pre-vaccination baseline after standard-of-care therapy. Remarks on this clone: Its antigen is not known.

The data were produced by immunoSEQ multiplex PCR, yet TCRdb's version contains in-frame clones alone and is incomplete. The repertoire holds roughly 84,000 clones, almost 85% seen once, with 4.5% to 5.5% in the top ten. Sample: PBMCs, taken from a glioma patient treated with radiotherapy, temozolomide or both. The chain combines TRBV6-4 with TRBJ1-5; TRBD1 matches 7 bases. The sequence came from a man between 40 and 49 years old with glioma. Some clones in this sample may be carry-over from other donors' samples. CDR3 amino acids: CASSGGTASNQPQHF. The CDR3 DNA sequence: TGTGCCAGCAGCGGGGGGACAGCTAGCAATCAGCCCCAGCATTTT.